Presented here are 28 T cell receptor beta chains from one specimen sequenced in a study of blood T cell repertoires in COVID-19. The table came from immunoSEQ multiplex PCR; TCRdb's copy has only in-frame clones and leaves some out. The table lists some 230,000 clones, about 86% of them singletons, with about 2.4% in the top ten. Sequenced sample: peripheral blood. These receptors all come from a woman aged 55-75 years with acute or convalescent COVID-19.

The chain recombines TRBV13 with TRBJ1-3; tentatively, D is TRBD1 (6 bases). Germline CDR1 PRHDT, CDR2 FYEKMQ (reference sequence). CDR3 size: 15 residues. The ends were cut back, 4 bases at V and 1 base at J, with 11 bases in the middle. CDR3: CASSSATGSGNTIYF. CDR3 in DNA: TGTGCCAGCAGCTCAGCTACAGGGTCTGGAAACACCATATATTTT.

The chain uses TRBV18 and TRBJ1-5; no firm D call. V gave up 3 bases and J gave up 4 bases, with 10 bases separating them. The CDR3 consists of 14 residues. CDR1 KGHSH and CDR2 LQKENI come from the germline V gene. The CDR3 DNA reads as TGTGCCAGCTCACCCGGGGTGGTAAATCAGCCCCAGCATTTT. Its translation is CASSPGVVNQPQHF.

The chain has TRBV4-3 and TRBJ2-7; 7 positions match TRBD2. The CDR3 spans 14 residues. CDR1 and CDR2 from the germline V gene are LGHNA and YSLEER. Trimming at V came to 0 bases and at J to 4 bases, leaving 3 bases not matched to a gene. The CDR3 region has the DNA TGCGCCAGCAGCCAAGAGCGGGGGAGGTACGAGCAGTACTTC. Protein sequence: CASSQERGRYEQYF.

This clone was detected only once. This chain joins TRBV5-1 and TRBJ1-2; 7 positions match TRBD1. The CDR3 covers 13 residues. Looked up from germline, CDR1 is SGHRS and CDR2 is YFSETQ. V lost 5 bases, J lost 7 bases, and 8 bases stayed unmatched. CDR3 DNA: TGCGCCAGCAGATACACAGGGGATGGTGGCTACACCTTC. This encodes CASRYTGDGGYTF.

J is TRBJ1-5 and V is TRBV28, with a weak D call TRBD1 (5 bases). Looked up from germline, CDR1 is MDHEN and CDR2 is SYDVKM. Trimming took 5 bases from V and 3 from J, leaving 14 bases between them. The CDR3 length is 15 residues. This CDR3 reads CASSPSGGTNQPQHF. Here the CDR3 DNA reads TGTGCCAGCAGTCCCTCGGGAGGGACCAATCAGCCCCAGCATTTT.

The chain links TRBV7-9 to TRBJ2-5; 10 bases are a match to TRBD2. Trimming took 2 bases from V and 2 from J; bases not matched to a gene: 5. CDR1 and CDR2 from the germline V gene are SEHNR and FQNEAQ (reference sequence). This CDR3 spans 16 amino acids. The CDR3 DNA follows: TGTGCCAGCAGCTTATCTCCTAGCGGGGGACAAGAGACCCAGTACTTC. Translated, it gives CASSLSPSGGQETQYF.

This clone was counted between two and nine times. The rearrangement uses TRBV6-6 and TRBJ1-1; possible D gene TRBD1, 5 bases. This CDR3 is built from 13 residues. Per the germline V gene, CDR1 is MNHNY and CDR2 is SVGAGI (reference sequence). The V end lost 4 bases, the J end lost 3 bases, and 9 bases lay between the germline ends. CDR3 in DNA: TGTGCCAGCAGTTTGACAGTCCACACTGAAGCTTTCTTT. This translates into CASSLTVHTEAFF.

The genes are TRBV5-6 and TRBJ2-5; 11 bases line up with TRBD2. V shed 3 bases and J 1 base; nucleotides not matched to a gene: 5. Germline-derived CDR1 and CDR2 are SGHDT and YYEEEE. The CDR3 is 16 amino acids. As DNA, the CDR3 is TGTGCCAGCAGCTCGTGGACTAGCGGGCTCCAAGAGACCCAGTACTTC. Translated, it gives CASSSWTSGLQETQYF.

The rearrangement uses TRBV6-2 or TRBV6-3 and TRBJ2-5; no clear D. CDR3 length: 14 amino acids. CDR1 is MNHEY and CDR2 is SVGEGT in the germline V gene. Trimming took off 6 bases at V and 2 bases at J, with 13 bases between the two ends. This chain's CDR3 is CASSHVSRQETQYF. DNA for the CDR3: TGTGCCAGCAGCCATGTTTCCAGACAAGAGACCCAGTACTTC.

The chain is built from TRBV7-3 and TRBJ2-1, with 7 bases identical to TRBD1. The CDR3 is made up of 14 amino acids. J was trimmed by 4 bases and V by 5 bases; bases with no gene match: 5. The germline CDR1 and CDR2 sequences are SGHTA and FQGTGA. CDR3 nucleotides: TGTGCCAGCAGCCATGGACAGGCATACAATGAGCAGTTCTTC. Translated, it gives CASSHGQAYNEQFF.

This chain links TRBV29-1 with TRBJ1-1; TRBD1 matches 9 bases. The J segment lost 6 bases and the V segment lost 4 bases, leaving 6 bases of the junction unmatched. The CDR3 consists of 13 residues. Germline V gives CDR1 SQVTM, CDR2 ANQGSEA. Here the CDR3 DNA reads TGCAGCGTTGTTAGACAGGGGGGGGCTGAAGCTTTCTTT. It codes for CSVVRQGGAEAFF.

This chain uses TRBV24-1 with TRBJ1-1, with TRBD1 as a possible D gene (6 bases). Trimming left V 8 bases short and J 0 bases short, with 9 bases between. Germline V gene data show CDR1 as KGHDR and CDR2 as SFDVKD. This CDR3 is 13 amino acids long. This CDR3 reads CATKQGMNTEAFF. CDR3 nucleotide sequence: TGTGCCACCAAACAGGGAATGAACACTGAAGCTTTCTTT.

As concerns this clone: The sample has other DNA sequences that encode this CDR3 too. The chain couples TRBV30 to TRBJ1-5; TRBD1 might be the D (5 bases). The CDR3 loop spans 13 amino acids. CDR1 is GTSNPN, CDR2 SVGIG, per germline (reference sequence). V dropped 1 base and J dropped 3 bases, with 7 bases sitting between them. CDR3 sequence reads: CAWSAGDNQPQHF. Written as DNA, the CDR3 is TGTGCCTGGAGTGCGGGGGACAATCAGCCCCAGCATTTT.

This chain joins TRBV7-2 and TRBJ2-3, with D possibly matching TRBD1 (7 bases). CDR3 length equals 14 residues. Germline values: CDR1 SGHTA, CDR2 FQGNSA. Trimming shortened V by 5 bases and J by 10 bases, and 19 bases separated the two germline ends. CDR3 residues: CASSTDREARAQYF. The CDR3, as DNA: TGTGCCAGCAGCACCGACAGGGAGGCTCGGGCGCAGTATTTT.

This sequence joins TRBV7-3 and TRBJ1-1; TRBD1 matches 9 bases. V lost 5 bases and J lost 2; bases outside the gene matches: 3. The CDR3 extends over 14 amino acids. From germline, CDR1 is SGHTA and CDR2 FQGTGA. This CDR3 is CASSLDRGNTEAFF. The CDR3 nucleotides read TGTGCCAGCAGCCTGGACAGGGGTAACACTGAAGCTTTCTTT.

The chain joins TRBV4-1 to TRBJ2-5; TRBD2 is a possible D gene (7 bases). V lost 0 bases, J lost 10 bases, and 21 bases lay in between. Germline loops: CDR1 MGHRA, CDR2 YSYEKL. The CDR3 loop spans 16 amino acids. CDR3 coding DNA: TGCGCCAGCAGCCAAGAGGGGAAGGGGGGGTCGGGCGGCCAGTACTTC. The encoded protein is CASSQEGKGGSGGQYF.

This chain's CDR3 is CASSLTGSDDYEQYF. The CDR3 DNA is TGTGCCAGCAGCTTAACGGGTTCCGACGACTACGAGCAGTACTTC. The chain couples TRBV7-2 to TRBJ2-7; unclear D gene. Germline assignment: CDR1 SGHTA and CDR2 FQGNSA. The CDR3 extends over 15 amino acids. Between the trimmed V and J ends, which lost 2 bases and 3 bases, there was a span of 14 bases. The full variable domain, its missing parts supplied by reference TRBV7-2 and TRBJ2-7, is GAGVSQSPSNKVTEKGKDVELRCDPISGHTALYWYRQSLGQGLEFLIYFQGNSAPDKSGLPSDRFSAERTGGSVSTLTIQRTQQEDSAVYLCASSLTGSDDYEQYFGPGTRLTVT.

The chain is built from TRBV2 and TRBJ1-1; the D is unclear. V lost 8 bases, J lost 0 bases, and 16 bases lay in between. Germline values: CDR1 SNHLY, CDR2 FYNNEI. This CDR3 has 15 residues. CDR3: CASRETRTVNTEAFF. CDR3 bases: TGTGCCAGCCGGGAAACCCGAACGGTGAACACTGAAGCTTTCTTT.

V and J are TRBV7-7 and TRBJ2-5; the match to TRBD2 covers 15 bases. Germline V gene data show CDR1 as SSHAT and CDR2 as FNYEAQ (reference sequence). The V segment lost 5 bases and the J segment 2 bases; nucleotides outside the gene matches: 3. The length of the CDR3 is 16 residues. The chain's CDR3 is CASSVGLAGGQETQYF. CDR3 in DNA: TGTGCCAGCAGCGTTGGACTAGCGGGGGGGCAAGAGACCCAGTACTTC.

The rearrangement joins TRBV7-9 to TRBJ1-1; D is unresolved. Per the germline V gene, CDR1 is SEHNR and CDR2 is FQNEAQ (reference sequence). This CDR3 spans 14 amino acids. The ends were cut back, 0 bases at V and 2 bases at J, with 7 bases in the middle. This CDR3 reads CASSLAEGNTEAFF. CDR3 nucleotide sequence: TGTGCCAGCAGCTTAGCGGAGGGAAACACTGAAGCTTTCTTT.

The V call is TRBV5-1, the J call TRBJ2-1; 8 nucleotides line up with TRBD2. Losses at the gene ends were 5 bases for V and 9 bases for J; bases not matched to a gene: 7. The CDR3 runs to 13 residues. Germline CDR1 is SGHRS and CDR2 is YFSETQ. The CDR3 loop is CASRTGGPGEQFF. CDR3 DNA: TGCGCCAGCAGGACGGGGGGGCCTGGTGAGCAGTTCTTC.

This chain joins TRBV7-2 and TRBJ2-3; 9 bases are shared with TRBD1. The ends lost 3 bases at V and 1 base at J; junction bases unmatched: 5. In germline, CDR1 is SGHTA, CDR2 FQGNSA. This CDR3 has 16 residues. CDR3 nucleotides: TGTGCCAGCAGCTTTACGGGACAGGGACGCACAGATACGCAGTATTTT. This translates into CASSFTGQGRTDTQYF. Drawing the rest from reference TRBV7-2 and TRBJ2-3, the complete variable domain is GAGVSQSPSNKVTEKGKDVELRCDPISGHTALYWYRQSLGQGLEFLIYFQGNSAPDKSGLPSDRFSAERTGGSVSTLTIQRTQQEDSAVYLCASSFTGQGRTDTQYFGPGTRLTVL.

The chain joins TRBV3-1 (or the pseudogene TRBV3-2) to TRBJ1-1; D perhaps matches TRBD1 (5 bases). Between the trimmed V and J ends, which lost 3 bases and 0 bases, there was a span of 8 bases. CDR3 size: 14 residues. Germline V CDR1 and CDR2: LGHDT, YNNKEL (reference sequence). The CDR3 DNA is TGTGCCAGCAGCCAGGGACTGATGAACACTGAAGCTTTCTTT. It translates to CASSQGLMNTEAFF.

The chain combines TRBV10-3 with TRBJ1-3, with D maybe TRBD1 (6 bases). Germline lookup yields CDR1 ENHRY and CDR2 SYGVKD. V gave up 5 bases and J gave up 2 bases, with 10 bases separating them. This CDR3 contains 14 residues. The CDR3 DNA sequence: TGTGCCATCAGTCCGGACAGAACTGGAAACACCATATATTTT. Its translation: CAISPDRTGNTIYF.

V usage is TRBV10-3 and J usage is TRBJ1-1, with 8 bases aligning to TRBD1. The CDR3 has 14 amino acids. CDR1 ENHRY and CDR2 SYGVKD come from the germline V gene. The ends lost 6 bases at V and 5 bases at J; junction bases unmatched: 8. The CDR3 nucleotides are TGTGCCATCAGCCAGACAGGGGAGGGAACTGAAGCTTTCTTT. This codes for CAISQTGEGTEAFF.

For the CDR3, the DNA is TGTGCCAGCAGTCCGGGCCGGGGGTATGGCTACACCTTC. This codes for CASSPGRGYGYTF. V usage is TRBV12-3 or TRBV12-4 and J usage is TRBJ1-2, with D possibly matching TRBD1 (5 bases). This CDR3 comprises 13 residues. V lost 5 bases to trimming and J lost 5 bases, with 12 bases between them.

The CDR3 loop is CASSTGANRVIEQFF. In DNA form, the CDR3 reads TGTGCCAGCAGCACAGGGGCGAACAGGGTAATTGAGCAGTTCTTC. V and J are TRBV7-2 and TRBJ2-1; 7 bases align to TRBD1. V dropped 5 bases and J dropped 9; count of bases not matched to a gene: 13. The germline V gene encodes CDR1 SGHTA and CDR2 FQGNSA. The CDR3 is 15 amino acids. The whole variable domain, filled in from reference TRBV7-2 and TRBJ2-1, reads GAGVSQSPSNKVTEKGKDVELRCDPISGHTALYWYRQSLGQGLEFLIYFQGNSAPDKSGLPSDRFSAERTGGSVSTLTIQRTQQEDSAVYLCASSTGANRVIEQFFGPGTRLTVL.

The V call is TRBV5-6, the J call TRBJ2-1; TRBD2 is a possible D gene (7 bases). The CDR3 length is 16 residues. In germline, CDR1 is SGHDT, CDR2 YYEEEE. V gave up 6 bases and J gave up 1 base, with 17 bases separating them. The CDR3 coding sequence is TGTGCCAGCACCCCTTTGGGGGGGGCGTCCTACAATGAGCAGTTCTTC. It is translated as CASTPLGGASYNEQFF.